The entry below gives a single TCR beta chain sequence along with its context. Its target is not known. TRB amplification used around 270 ng of peripheral blood genomic DNA. TRB rearrangements were amplified by touch-down multiplex PCR with mixed TRB-A/B primers. TCRdb reprocessed the multiplex PCR reads, keeping one entry per CDR3 protein, no DNA. This sample contains over 3,000 distinct CDR3 sequences. The entry originates in a study of T cell clusters in autoimmune cytopenias. General study results and limits: Healthy donors had approximately 3.3-fold more exclusive TRB clusters than active autoimmune hepatitis patients. Functional roles of the in silico T cell clusters still await experimental validation.

Germline assignment: CDR1 MNHEY and CDR2 SVGEGT. The CDR3 covers 14 residues. The sequence came from a human donor with an autoimmune cytopenia or autoimmune hepatitis (not recorded which). This sequence joins TRBV6-2 or TRBV6-3 and TRBJ2-7; TCRdb proposes TRBD1, but this gene call is untestable without DNA. Material for sequencing was peripheral blood. CDR3 protein: CASASGQGADEQYF.